These 9 T cell receptor beta chains originate from one sample sequenced in a study of blood T cell repertoires in COVID-19. Libraries were prepared by immunoSEQ multiplex PCR; TCRdb keeps only in-frame clonotypes and omits some of them. The sample lists some 190,000 clones; 80% to 90% were seen once. Sample: peripheral blood. These receptors all come from a man younger than 35 with active or convalescent COVID-19.

The chain is built from TRBV30 and TRBJ2-5, with D perhaps TRBD1 (5 bases). Germline CDR1 reads GTSNPN; CDR2 reads SVGIG (reference sequence). V dropped 5 bases and J dropped 1 base, with 8 bases sitting between them. This CDR3 has 12 amino acids. The CDR3 sequence is CAWAGLQETQYF. CDR3 nucleotide sequence: TGTGCCTGGGCAGGGCTCCAAGAGACCCAGTACTTC.

This sequence joins TRBV27 and TRBJ2-4; D possibly corresponds to TRBD2 (6 bases). In germline, CDR1 is MNHEY, CDR2 SMNVEV (reference sequence). Trimming pared 5 bases from V and 8 bases from J, leaving 10 bases between. CDR3 length equals 12 residues. The DNA for the CDR3 is TGTGCCAGCAGTGGGAGGATGGACATTCAGTACTTC. Translating it yields CASSGRMDIQYF.

This clone was observed a few times. The chain is built from TRBV4-2 and TRBJ2-7; tentative D call: TRBD1 (6 bases). The V gene lost 0 bases and the J gene lost 2 bases, with 17 bases spanning the gap. The V gene's germline CDR1 is LGHNA and CDR2 YNFKEQ. This CDR3 comprises 17 residues. The CDR3 reads CASSQDLPGQGPYEQYF. Written as DNA, the CDR3 is TGTGCCAGCAGCCAAGATCTTCCAGGGCAGGGGCCCTACGAGCAGTACTTC.

The chain combines TRBV18 with TRBJ1-4; 7 nucleotides line up with TRBD1. The CDR3 covers 17 residues. The ends lost 4 bases at V and 3 bases at J; junction bases unmatched: 11. Germline values: CDR1 KGHSH, CDR2 LQKENI. This chain's CDR3 is CASSLLEGAFANEKLFF. As DNA, the CDR3 is TGTGCCAGCTCACTACTGGAGGGGGCGTTTGCTAATGAAAAACTGTTTTTT.

This clone was seen more than once but under ten times. The chain uses TRBV28 and TRBJ1-3; TRBD1 might be the D (6 bases). Germline CDR1 and CDR2: MDHEN and SYDVKM. Trimming shortened V by 8 bases and J by 0 bases, and 11 bases separated the two germline ends. The CDR3 length is 14 residues. The CDR3 DNA sequence: TGTGCCAGCGGAGTAGGGGGCTCTGGAAACACCATATATTTT. Its protein is CASGVGGSGNTIYF.

The rearrangement links TRBV14 to TRBJ2-1; 7 bases map to TRBD1. Per germline, CDR1 SGHDN and CDR2 FVKESK. After removal of 5 bases from V and 5 bases from J, the junction contained 3 bases not matched to a gene. The CDR3 totals 13 residues. The CDR3 region has the DNA TGTGCCAGCAGCTGGACAGGTCACAATGAGCAGTTCTTC. This sequence encodes CASSWTGHNEQFF.

The CDR3 nucleotides are TGTGCCAGCAGCTTAGAGGGACAGGGATACATTCAGTACTTC. Translated, it gives CASSLEGQGYIQYF. The rearrangement joins TRBV11-3 to TRBJ2-4; 9 bases agree with TRBD1. The V and J ends lost 0 bases and 8 bases, in that order; junction bases with no gene match: 2. Germline CDR1 SGHNT, CDR2 YENEEA. CDR3 length equals 14 residues.

This sequence joins TRBV7-2 and TRBJ2-7, with D tentatively TRBD1 (7 bases). V was pared by 2 bases and J by 5 bases, with 13 bases between. The CDR3 has 14 residues. Germline V gene lookup returns CDR1 SGHTA and CDR2 FQGNSA. In DNA, the CDR3 is TGTGCCAGCAGCTTAATGTCAGGGGGGAACGAGCAGTACTTC. This encodes CASSLMSGGNEQYF.

As concerns this clone: A read error may account for a junction end that differs from germline. The J gene is TRBJ2-3, the V gene TRBV10-3, with TRBD2 matching over 9 bases. The germline gives CDR1 ENHRY, CDR2 SYGVKD. The CDR3 has 14 amino acids. CDR3 DNA sequence: TGTGCCCTCAGGGCGGGAGGGCCGACAGATACGCAGTATTTT. It specifies CALRAGGPTDTQYF.